Ten or more counts support the clone carrying this T cell receptor beta chain. Its cognate antigen is unknown. The V segment lost 6 bases and the J segment 0 bases; nucleotides outside the gene matches: 5. CDR1 is MNHEY, CDR2 SVGAGI, per germline. CDR3 length: 15 amino acids. The data were obtained in a study of read filtering for tumor transcriptome and immune sequencing. From roughly 400 ng of RNA, a library with molecular barcoded alpha/delta and beta/gamma adaptors was made. TCRdb fed the reads into MiXCR, producing one record per CDR3 protein. The sample carries about 93,000 distinct CDR3 sequences, around a fifth recorded once. Overall study results and limits: RNA-seq captured clonotypes less deeply and reliably than IR-seq.

Sequencing was performed on a population of CD138-negative cells sorted from bone marrow. The origin of this receptor is a donor older than 35 with multiple myeloma. This chain joins TRBV6-5 and TRBJ2-3; the match to TRBD2 covers 8 bases. CDR3 region: CASRESGGSTDTQYF. For the CDR3, the DNA is TGTGCCAGCAGGGAGAGCGGGGGAAGCACAGATACGCAGTATTTT.